The clone carrying this T cell receptor beta chain was counted between two and nine times. Its target is not known. This sample was included in a study of CD8 T cells in ankylosing spondylitis. General study findings and limits: In ankylosing spondylitis blood, a motif of several highly homologous TCR beta variants appeared characteristic. In synovial fluid and blood from reactive arthritis, some motif variants were previously reported. Reportedly, disease-linked clones are significantly enriched in ankylosing spondylitis patients' matched synovial fluid.

The CDR3 runs 14 residues. Trimming took 1 base from V and 9 from J, leaving 11 bases between them. Germline values: CDR1 SGHRS, CDR2 YFSETQ. Making the TCR beta libraries involved quantitative 5'-RACE with molecular barcodes. TCRdb re-derived calls from the 5' RACE reads in MiXCR, one entry per CDR3 protein. The sample lists some 800,000 distinct CDR3 sequences, approximately 10% occurring once. This sequence joins TRBV5-1 and TRBJ1-6; D not certain. The specimen sequenced was blood, either unsorted or a sorted T cell fraction (not recorded which). This TCR came from a male donor with ankylosing spondylitis. Here the CDR3 DNA reads TGCGCCAGCAGCTTGACTGGGAGGCCTTCACCCCTCCACTTT. Translation: CASSLTGRPSPLHF.